This T cell receptor beta chain was identified in a study of blood T cells in healthy people across ages. The second PCR ran about 6 to 12 cycles with a sample-barcoded 5' primer and J-beta primers. Each CDR3 protein gets one entry after TCRdb re-called the 5' RACE reads with MiXCR. The table records 630,000 or so distinct CDR3 sequences, 32% of them present only once. Trimming removed 4 bases from V and 0 bases from J, with 10 bases in between. The CDR3 is made up of 15 amino acids. Germline V gene lookup returns CDR1 SGHTA and CDR2 FQGNSA. Overall study results and limits: There was no known CMV status for donors, so expanded clonotype changes were possibly confounded.

This clonotype has a count of ten or more. The target antigen is unknown. V gene TRBV7-2 combines with J gene TRBJ2-1, with D perhaps given as TRBD1 or TRBD2 (5 bases each). Material: blood. The sequence was collected from a woman aged 80 or over in good health. The DNA for the CDR3 is TGTGCCAGCAGCTCGGGGACGGGCTCCTACAATGAGCAGTTCTTC. It yields the protein CASSSGTGSYNEQFF.